This T cell receptor beta chain is drawn from a study of blood T cell repertoires in COVID-19. Profiling relied on immunoSEQ multiplex PCR, and the TCRdb table lists in-frame clones only, not all of them. The data hold around 230,000 clones, with under 90% observed a single time. Participant-given clinical history determined each cohort assignment. V lost 8 bases and J lost 1, with 14 bases in between. Germline CDR1 LNHDA, CDR2 SQIVND (reference sequence). CDR3 length: 14 residues. This sequence originates from a woman aged 30 to 39 with acute COVID-19. The chain employs TRBV19 and TRBJ1-1; the D gene is possibly TRBD1 (5 bases). Sequenced input: PBMCs or T cells enriched from blood (not recorded which). The CDR3 DNA reads as TGTGCCAGTTCAAGCGGGGGTGGGAACACTGAAGCTTTCTTT. It yields the protein CASSSGGGNTEAFF.